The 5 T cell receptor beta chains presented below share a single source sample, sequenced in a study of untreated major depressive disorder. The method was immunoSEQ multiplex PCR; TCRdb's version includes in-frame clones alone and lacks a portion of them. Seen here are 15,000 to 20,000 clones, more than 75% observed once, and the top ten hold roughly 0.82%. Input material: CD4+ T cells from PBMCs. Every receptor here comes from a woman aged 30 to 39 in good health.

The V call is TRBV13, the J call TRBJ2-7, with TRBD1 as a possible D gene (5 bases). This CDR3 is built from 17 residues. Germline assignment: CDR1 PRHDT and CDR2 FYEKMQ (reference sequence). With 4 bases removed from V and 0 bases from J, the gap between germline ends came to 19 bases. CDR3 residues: CASSSKPQEPFSYEQYF. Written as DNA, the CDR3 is TGTGCCAGCAGCTCAAAACCACAGGAGCCTTTCTCCTACGAGCAGTACTTC.

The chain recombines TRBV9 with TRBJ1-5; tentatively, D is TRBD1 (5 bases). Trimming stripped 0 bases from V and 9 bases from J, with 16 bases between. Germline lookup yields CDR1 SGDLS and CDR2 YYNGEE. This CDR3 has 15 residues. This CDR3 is CASSVDPRVDSPQHF. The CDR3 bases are TGTGCCAGCAGCGTAGATCCCAGGGTAGATTCGCCCCAGCATTTT.

CDR3 DNA sequence: TGTGCCAGCAGCTTAGACCCCCGACAGGGGGCTAGCTATGGCTACACCTTC. Its translation: CASSLDPRQGASYGYTF. The rearrangement uses TRBV7-9 and TRBJ1-2, with 10 nucleotides matching TRBD1. CDR3 size: 17 residues. The V gene end was trimmed by 1 base and the J gene end by 4 bases; junction bases not matched to a gene: 9. CDR1 and CDR2 (germline): SEHNR, FQNEAQ (reference sequence).

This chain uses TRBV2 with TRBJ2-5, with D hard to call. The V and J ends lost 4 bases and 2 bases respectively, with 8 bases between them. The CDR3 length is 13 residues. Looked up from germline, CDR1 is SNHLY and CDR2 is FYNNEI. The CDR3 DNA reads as TGTGCCAGCAGTGGTGGCCTTCAAGAGACCCAGTACTTC. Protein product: CASSGGLQETQYF.

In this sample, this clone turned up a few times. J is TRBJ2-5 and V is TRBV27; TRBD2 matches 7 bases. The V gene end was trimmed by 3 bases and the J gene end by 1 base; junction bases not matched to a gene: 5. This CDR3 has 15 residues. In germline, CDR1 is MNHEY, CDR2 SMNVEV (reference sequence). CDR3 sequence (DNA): TGTGCCAGCAGTTTTATGGGGACTATCCAAGAGACCCAGTACTTC. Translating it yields CASSFMGTIQETQYF.